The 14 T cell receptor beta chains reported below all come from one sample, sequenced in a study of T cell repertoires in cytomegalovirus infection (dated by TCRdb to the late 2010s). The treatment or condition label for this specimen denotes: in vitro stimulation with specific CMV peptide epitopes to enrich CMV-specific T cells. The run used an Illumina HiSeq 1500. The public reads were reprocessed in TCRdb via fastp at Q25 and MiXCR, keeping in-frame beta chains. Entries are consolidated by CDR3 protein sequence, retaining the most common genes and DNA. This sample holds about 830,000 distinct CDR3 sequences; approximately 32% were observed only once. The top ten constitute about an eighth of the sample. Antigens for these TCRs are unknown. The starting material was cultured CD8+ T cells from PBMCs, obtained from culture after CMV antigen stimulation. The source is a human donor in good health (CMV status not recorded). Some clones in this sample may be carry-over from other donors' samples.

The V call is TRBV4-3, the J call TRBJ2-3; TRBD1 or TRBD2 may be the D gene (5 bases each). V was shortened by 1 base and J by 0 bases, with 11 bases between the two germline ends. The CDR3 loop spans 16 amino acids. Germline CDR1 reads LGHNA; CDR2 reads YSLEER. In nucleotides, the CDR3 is TGCGCCAGCAGCCAAGTGACGGGACGGAGCACAGATACGCAGTATTTT. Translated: CASSQVTGRSTDTQYF.

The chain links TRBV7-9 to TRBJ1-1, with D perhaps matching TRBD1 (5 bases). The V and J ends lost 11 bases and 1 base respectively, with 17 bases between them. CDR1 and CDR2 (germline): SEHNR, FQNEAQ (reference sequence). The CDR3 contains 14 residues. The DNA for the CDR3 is TGTGCCTCCGCGGGGGAGGCCTCGAACACTGAAGCTTTCTTT. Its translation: CASAGEASNTEAFF. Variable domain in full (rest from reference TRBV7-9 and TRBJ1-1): DTGVSQNPRHKITKRGQNVTFRCDPISEHNRLYWYRQTLGQGPEFLTYFQNEAQLEKSRLLSDRFSAERPKGSFSTLEIQRTEQGDSAMYLCASAGEASNTEAFFGQGTRLTVV.

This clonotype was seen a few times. The CDR3 reads CASSEGRNYGYTF. In DNA form, the CDR3 reads TGTGCCAGCAGTGAGGGACGGAACTATGGCTACACCTTC. This chain links TRBV6-1 with TRBJ1-2, with D possibly being TRBD1 (5 bases). Per the germline V gene, CDR1 is MNHNS and CDR2 is SASEGT. V was pared by 3 bases and J by 2 bases, with 7 bases between. CDR3 length: 13 residues.

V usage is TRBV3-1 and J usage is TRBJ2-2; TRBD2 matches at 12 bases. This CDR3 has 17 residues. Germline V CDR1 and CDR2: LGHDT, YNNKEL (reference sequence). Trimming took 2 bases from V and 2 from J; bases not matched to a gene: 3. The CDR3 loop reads CASSQRLAGANTGELFF. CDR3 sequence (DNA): TGTGCCAGCAGCCAACGACTAGCGGGGGCCAACACCGGGGAGCTGTTTTTT.

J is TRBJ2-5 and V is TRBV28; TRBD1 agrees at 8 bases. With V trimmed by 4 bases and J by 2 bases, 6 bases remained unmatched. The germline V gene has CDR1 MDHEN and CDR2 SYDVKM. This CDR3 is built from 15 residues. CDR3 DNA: TGTGCCAGCAGTTCCGACAGGGGTCGGCAAGAGACCCAGTACTTC. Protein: CASSSDRGRQETQYF.

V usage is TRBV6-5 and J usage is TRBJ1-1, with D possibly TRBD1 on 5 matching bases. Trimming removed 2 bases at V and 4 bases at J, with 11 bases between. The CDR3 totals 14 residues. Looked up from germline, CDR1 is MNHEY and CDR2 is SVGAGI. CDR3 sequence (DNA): TGTGCCAGCAGTTACAATCAGGGTGTCACTGAAGCTTTCTTT. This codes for CASSYNQGVTEAFF.

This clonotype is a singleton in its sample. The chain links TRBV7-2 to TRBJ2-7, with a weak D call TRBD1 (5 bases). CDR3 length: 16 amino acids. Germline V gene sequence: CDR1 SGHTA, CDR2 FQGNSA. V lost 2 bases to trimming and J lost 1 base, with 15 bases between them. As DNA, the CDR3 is TGTGCCAGCAGCTTATTGGCGACAGCCGATTCCTACGAGCAGTACTTC. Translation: CASSLLATADSYEQYF.

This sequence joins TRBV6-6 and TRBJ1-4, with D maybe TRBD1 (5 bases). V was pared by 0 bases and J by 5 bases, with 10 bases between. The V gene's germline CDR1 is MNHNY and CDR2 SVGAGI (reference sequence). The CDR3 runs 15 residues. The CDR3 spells CASSYSPAGNEKLFF. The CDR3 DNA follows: TGTGCCAGCAGTTACTCCCCGGCAGGGAATGAAAAACTGTTTTTT.

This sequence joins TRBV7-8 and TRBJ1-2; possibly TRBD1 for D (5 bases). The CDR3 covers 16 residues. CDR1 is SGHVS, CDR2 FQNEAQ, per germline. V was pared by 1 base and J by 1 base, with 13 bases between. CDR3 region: CASSLERPGGNYGYTF. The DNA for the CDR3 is TGTGCCAGCAGCTTAGAACGTCCCGGGGGTAACTATGGCTACACCTTC. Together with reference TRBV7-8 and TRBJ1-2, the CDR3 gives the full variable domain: GAGVSQSPRYKVAKRGQDVALRCDPISGHVSLFWYQQALGQGPEFLTYFQNEAQLDKSGLPSDRFFAERPEGSVSTLKIQRTQQEDSAVYLCASSLERPGGNYGYTFGSGTRLTVV.

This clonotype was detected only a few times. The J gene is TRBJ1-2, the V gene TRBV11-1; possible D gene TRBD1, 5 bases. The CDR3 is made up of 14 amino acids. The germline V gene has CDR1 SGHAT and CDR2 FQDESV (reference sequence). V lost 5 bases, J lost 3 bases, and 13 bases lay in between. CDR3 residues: CASSPPGRDYGYTF. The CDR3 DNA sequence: TGTGCCAGCAGCCCTCCGGGACGGGACTATGGCTACACCTTC.

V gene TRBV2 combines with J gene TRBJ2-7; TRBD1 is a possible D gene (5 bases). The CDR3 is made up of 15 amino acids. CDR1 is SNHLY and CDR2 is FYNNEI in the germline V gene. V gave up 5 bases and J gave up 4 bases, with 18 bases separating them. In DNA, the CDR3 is TGTGCCAGCAGTCCCCGAAGTCAAGGGGCATACGAGCAGTACGTC. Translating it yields CASSPRSQGAYEQYV.

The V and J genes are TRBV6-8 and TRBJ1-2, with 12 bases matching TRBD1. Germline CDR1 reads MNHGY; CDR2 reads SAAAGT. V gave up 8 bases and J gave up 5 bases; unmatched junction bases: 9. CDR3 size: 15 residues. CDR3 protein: CASGSGTGGLYGYTF. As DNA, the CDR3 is TGTGCCAGCGGATCCGGGACAGGGGGCTTATATGGCTACACCTTC.

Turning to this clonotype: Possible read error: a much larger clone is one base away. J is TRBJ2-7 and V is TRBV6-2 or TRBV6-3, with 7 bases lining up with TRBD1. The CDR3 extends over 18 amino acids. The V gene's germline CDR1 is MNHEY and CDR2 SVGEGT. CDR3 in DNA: TGTGTCAGCAGTCTCGGGACAAACGCCTACCAGGGGGTTTACGAGCAGTACTTC. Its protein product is CVSSLGTNAYQGVYEQYF.

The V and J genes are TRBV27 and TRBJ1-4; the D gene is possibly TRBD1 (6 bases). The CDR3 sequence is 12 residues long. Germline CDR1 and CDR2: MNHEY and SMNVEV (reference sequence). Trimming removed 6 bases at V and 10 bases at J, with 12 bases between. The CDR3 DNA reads TGTGCCAGCAGCCCGGGGGCGCGAAAACTGTTTTTT. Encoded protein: CASSPGARKLFF.